Below are 17 T cell receptor beta chains sequenced from a single sample in a study of T cells in Graves' hyperthyroidism and ophthalmopathy. Amplification targeted TCR beta CDR3 regions from RNA transcripts. Initially, a first-round RT-PCR of the TCR CDR3 employed the HTBI primer set. In TCRdb, the multiplex PCR reads were re-called with MiXCR into one record per CDR3 protein. The table includes some 740,000 distinct CDR3 sequences, 12% to 15% detected once. Sequences were obtained from blood. The receptors come from a young woman with Graves' hyperthyroidism.

This clonotype was seen ten or more times. The genes are TRBV20-1 and TRBJ2-5; D unclear. V dropped 3 bases and J dropped 5 bases, with 10 bases sitting between them. The CDR3 loop spans 12 amino acids. Germline lookup yields CDR1 DFQATT and CDR2 SNEGSKA (reference sequence). CDR3 nucleotides: TGCAGTGCTAGGCCAGGTGATGAGACCCAGTACTTC. It codes for CSARPGDETQYF.

This clonotype was seen only a few times. The DNA is left out, because the CDR3 cannot be placed on it with certainty; the CDR3 is given as TCRdb lists it. The chain uses TRBV28 and TRBJ2-1; the table assigns TRBD2, which was not confirmed against the DNA. The length of the CDR3 is 15 amino acids, counting both ends. Per germline, CDR1 MDHEN and CDR2 SYDVKM. The CDR3 loop is CASSLWASGSSEQCF.

This clonotype was recorded many times. The chain joins TRBV6-1 to TRBJ1-2; 8 nucleotides match TRBD1. Losses at the gene ends were 6 bases for V and 8 bases for J; bases not matched to a gene: 14. Looked up from germline, CDR1 is MNHNS and CDR2 is SASEGT. The length of the CDR3 is 15 residues. The CDR3, as DNA: TGTGCCAGCAGAGCCCCCGGGACAGGCCCAGCGGGCTACACCTTC. It specifies CASRAPGTGPAGYTF.

This clonotype came up a few times. The rearrangement joins TRBV7-8 to TRBJ1-5; D gene unclear. The CDR3 spans 16 residues. The V gene's germline CDR1 is SGHVS and CDR2 FQNEAQ. V lost 0 bases to trimming and J lost 2 bases, with 11 bases between them. CDR3 sequence reads: CASSLASRVGNQPQHF. In DNA form, the CDR3 reads TGTGCCAGCAGCTTAGCGAGTAGGGTTGGCAATCAGCCCCAGCATTTT.

At least ten counts were recorded for this clonotype. This chain joins TRBV20-1 and TRBJ2-5; TRBD2 matches at 10 bases. With 3 bases clipped from V and 4 bases from J, the junction kept 2 bases outside the gene matches. Per the germline V gene, CDR1 is DFQATT and CDR2 is SNEGSKA (reference sequence). The CDR3 runs 13 residues. The CDR3: CSARIAGGETQYF. The DNA of the CDR3 is TGCAGTGCTAGGATAGCGGGAGGAGAGACCCAGTACTTC.

This clonotype occurred many times. The genes are TRBV20-1 and TRBJ2-1; 14 bases fit TRBD2. The CDR3 is 18 residues long. CDR1 is DFQATT and CDR2 is SNEGSKA in the germline V gene (reference sequence). The ends lost 0 bases at V and 6 bases at J; junction bases unmatched: 10. CDR3 DNA: TGCAGTGCTAGAGATCTGACTAGCGGGAGGGCCAGGTTCAATGAGCAGTTCTTC. Protein: CSARDLTSGRARFNEQFF.

V gene TRBV6-1 combines with J gene TRBJ1-2, with TRBD1 matching over 10 bases. J gave up 8 bases and V 6 bases, and 9 bases lay outside the gene matches. Germline V gene sequence: CDR1 MNHNS, CDR2 SASEGT. The CDR3 is 14 amino acids. This CDR3 is CASRLGQGSLGYTF. The CDR3 coding sequence is TGTGCCAGCAGATTGGGACAGGGGTCCTTAGGCTACACCTTC.

At least ten counts were recorded for this clonotype. The rearrangement links TRBV11-3 to TRBJ2-1, with 9 bases fitting TRBD2. The CDR3 length is 17 residues. V lost 4 bases and J lost 0; bases outside the gene matches: 7. Germline V CDR1 and CDR2: SGHNT, YENEEA. CDR3 nucleotide sequence: TGTGCCAGCAGCTCCCGGGGTAGCGGGAGCTCCTACAATGAGCAGTTCTTC. It codes for CASSSRGSGSSYNEQFF.

This clonotype was observed at least ten times. The rearrangement links TRBV24-1 to TRBJ2-2; 8 nucleotides align to TRBD1. Germline lookup yields CDR1 KGHDR and CDR2 SFDVKD. The CDR3 extends over 17 amino acids. V was clipped by 4 bases and J by 3 bases; unmatched bases: 9. For the CDR3, the DNA is TGTGCCACCAGTGACCCTGGGACAGGCGGCTACACCGGGGAGCTGTTTTTT. Amino acids: CATSDPGTGGYTGELFF.

This clonotype appeared many times. The V call is TRBV7-2, the J call TRBJ2-3; TRBD1 matches 11 bases. CDR3 size: 16 residues. Germline CDR1 is SGHTA and CDR2 is FQGNSA. V was clipped by 0 bases and J by 4 bases; unmatched bases: 3. Written as DNA, the CDR3 is TGTGCCAGCAGCTTAGCAGGGACAGGGGGGGCAGATACGCAGTATTTT. Translating it yields CASSLAGTGGADTQYF. Drawing the rest from reference TRBV7-2 and TRBJ2-3, the complete variable domain is GAGVSQSPSNKVTEKGKDVELRCDPISGHTALYWYRQSLGQGLEFLIYFQGNSAPDKSGLPSDRFSAERTGGSVSTLTIQRTQQEDSAVYLCASSLAGTGGADTQYFGPGTRLTVL.

This clonotype was counted ten times or more. The V gene is TRBV7-3, the J gene TRBJ2-1, with 7 nucleotides matching TRBD1. This CDR3 has 13 amino acids. With 5 bases clipped from V and 9 bases from J, the junction kept 7 bases outside the gene matches. From germline, CDR1 is SGHTA and CDR2 FQGTGA. The CDR3 nucleotides read TGTGCCAGCAGCGGGCCGACAGGGAGTGAGCAGTTCTTC. Protein: CASSGPTGSEQFF.

This clonotype was seen repeatedly, ten times or more. V gene TRBV7-9 combines with J gene TRBJ2-3; 15 nucleotides line up with TRBD2. The CDR3 spans 16 residues. Trimming removed 8 bases from V and 1 base from J; junction bases left unmatched: 4. Per the germline V gene, CDR1 is SEHNR and CDR2 is FQNEAQ (reference sequence). CDR3 coding DNA: TGTGCCAGCGGACTAGCGGGAGGGCCAGGCACAGATACGCAGTATTTT. Translating it yields CASGLAGGPGTDTQYF.

This clonotype was counted a single time. The V gene is TRBV20-1, the J gene TRBJ1-6; 7 positions match TRBD1. Germline CDR1 and CDR2: DFQATT and SNEGSKA (reference sequence). This CDR3 has 15 amino acids. The V gene end was trimmed by 0 bases and the J gene end by 10 bases; junction bases not matched to a gene: 9. CDR3 bases: TGCAGTGCTAGAGATCAGACAGGGAGTAACTCACCCCTCCACTTT. Translated, it gives CSARDQTGSNSPLHF.

This clonotype was seen more than once but under ten times. The junction departs from germline at one end; a sequencing error may be responsible. The chain has TRBV2 and TRBJ1-1; D gene ambiguous. The germline gives CDR1 SNHLY, CDR2 FYNNEI. The CDR3 has 13 amino acids. As DNA, the CDR3 is TGTGCCAGCAGTAAACAGACGAACACTGGAGCTTTCTTT. Translating it yields CASSKQTNTGAFF.

This CDR3 reads CASSPAEGASYNEQFF. The CDR3 DNA is TGTGCCAGCAGCCCGGCCGAGGGCGCCTCTTACAATGAGCAGTTCTTC. The chain combines TRBV3-1 with TRBJ2-1; TRBD2 is a possible D gene (5 bases). Trimming left V 4 bases short and J 4 bases short, with 17 bases between. CDR3 length equals 16 residues. CDR1 is LGHDT and CDR2 is YNNKEL in the germline V gene (reference sequence).

This clonotype was detected ten times or more. The rearrangement joins TRBV18 to TRBJ1-3; D not certain. V was clipped by 1 base and J by 0 bases, with 10 bases between them. The CDR3 consists of 16 residues. Germline V gene sequence: CDR1 KGHSH, CDR2 LQKENI. CDR3 loop: CASSPQAGPSGNTIYF. CDR3 bases: TGTGCCAGCTCACCACAGGCAGGCCCCTCTGGAAACACCATATATTTT.

This clonotype showed up many times. The J gene is TRBJ2-3, the V gene TRBV6-6; 8 bases are shared with TRBD2. Trimming at V came to 0 bases and at J to 1 base, leaving 3 bases not matched to a gene. Germline V lookup: CDR1 MNHNY, CDR2 SVGAGI (reference sequence). The CDR3 is made up of 16 amino acids. DNA for the CDR3: TGTGCCAGCAGTTACTCGTCAGCGGGGGGCACAGATACGCAGTATTTT. It encodes CASSYSSAGGTDTQYF.